Listed here are 3 T cell receptor beta chains from one sample, sequenced in a study of T cell responses to AZD1222 COVID-19 vaccine. Generated by immunoSEQ multiplex PCR, the TCRdb table keeps only in-frame clones and is missing some. The table has some 150,000 clones, 92% seen once; the top ten hold roughly 2%. Sample: peripheral blood, taken on day 0 of AZD1222 vaccination. The receptors shown here come from an adult in good health.

The chain has TRBV4-3 and TRBJ1-6; D is possibly TRBD1 (5 bases). The V gene lost 0 bases and the J gene lost 10 bases, with 10 bases spanning the gap. This CDR3 contains 14 residues. The germline gives CDR1 LGHNA, CDR2 YSLEER. CDR3 sequence (DNA): TGCGCCAGCAGCCAAGATAGGGGTCTCTCACCCCTCCACTTT. Its translation: CASSQDRGLSPLHF.

This sequence joins TRBV7-8 and TRBJ1-6; D uncertain. Germline V gives CDR1 SGHVS, CDR2 FQNEAQ. CDR3 size: 13 residues. V was trimmed by 1 base and J by 6 bases, leaving 4 bases between them. This chain's CDR3 is CASSLGGNSPLHF. CDR3 DNA sequence: TGTGCCAGCAGCTTAGGGGGTAATTCACCCCTCCACTTT.

The chain couples TRBV4-3 to TRBJ2-1; D possibly corresponds to TRBD1 (5 bases). The V gene's germline CDR1 is LGHNA and CDR2 YSLEER. V was trimmed by 0 bases and J by 6 bases, leaving 12 bases between them. This CDR3 comprises 15 residues. The CDR3 sequence is CASSQDNRPPNEQFF. CDR3 DNA sequence: TGCGCCAGCAGCCAAGATAACAGGCCCCCCAATGAGCAGTTCTTC.